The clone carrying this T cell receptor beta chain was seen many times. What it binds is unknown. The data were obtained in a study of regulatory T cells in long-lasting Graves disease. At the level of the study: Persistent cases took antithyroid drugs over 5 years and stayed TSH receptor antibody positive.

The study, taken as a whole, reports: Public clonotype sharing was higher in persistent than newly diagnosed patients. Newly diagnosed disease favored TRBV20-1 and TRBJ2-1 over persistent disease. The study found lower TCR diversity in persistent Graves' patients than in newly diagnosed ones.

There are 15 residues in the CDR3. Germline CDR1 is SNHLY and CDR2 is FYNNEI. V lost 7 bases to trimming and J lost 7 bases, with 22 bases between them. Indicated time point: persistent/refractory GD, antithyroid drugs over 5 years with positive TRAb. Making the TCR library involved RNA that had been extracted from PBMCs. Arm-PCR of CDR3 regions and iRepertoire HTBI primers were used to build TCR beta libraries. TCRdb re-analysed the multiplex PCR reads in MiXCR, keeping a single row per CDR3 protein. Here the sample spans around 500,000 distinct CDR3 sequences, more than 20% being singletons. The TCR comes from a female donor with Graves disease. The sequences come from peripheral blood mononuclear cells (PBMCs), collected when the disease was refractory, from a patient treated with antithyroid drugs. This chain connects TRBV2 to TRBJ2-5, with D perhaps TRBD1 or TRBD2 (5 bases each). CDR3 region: CASNPGTHGLGTQYF. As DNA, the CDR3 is TGTGCCAGCAATCCCGGGACCCACGGGTTAGGGACCCAGTACTTC.